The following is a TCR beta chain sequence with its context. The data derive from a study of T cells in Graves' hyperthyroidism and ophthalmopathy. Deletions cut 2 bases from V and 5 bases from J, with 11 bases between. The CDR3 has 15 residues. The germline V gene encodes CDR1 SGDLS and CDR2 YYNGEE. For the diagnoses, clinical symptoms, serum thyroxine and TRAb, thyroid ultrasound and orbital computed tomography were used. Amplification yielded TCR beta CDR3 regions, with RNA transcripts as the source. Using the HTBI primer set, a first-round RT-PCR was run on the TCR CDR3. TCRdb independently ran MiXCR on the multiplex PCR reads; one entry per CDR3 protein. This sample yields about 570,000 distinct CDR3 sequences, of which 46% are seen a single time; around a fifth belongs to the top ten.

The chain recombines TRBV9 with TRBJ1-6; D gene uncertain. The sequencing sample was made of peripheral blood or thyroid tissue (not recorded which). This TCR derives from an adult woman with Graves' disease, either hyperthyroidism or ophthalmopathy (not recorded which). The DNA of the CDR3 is TGTGCCAGCAGCGTTCAGAACCAGGATAATTCACCCCTCCACTTT. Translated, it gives CASSVQNQDNSPLHF. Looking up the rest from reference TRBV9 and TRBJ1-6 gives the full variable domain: DSGVTQTPKHLITATGQRVTLRCSPRSGDLSVYWYQQSLDQGLQFLIQYYNGEERAKGNILERFSAQQFPDLHSELNLSSLELGDSALYFCASSVQNQDNSPLHFGNGTRLTVT.